Presented here are 6 T cell receptor beta chains from one specimen sequenced in a study of regulatory T cells in long-lasting Graves disease. HTBI primers from iRepertoire and Arm-PCR of CDR3 regions yielded the TCR beta libraries. TCRdb reprocessed the multiplex PCR reads with MiXCR, giving one entry per CDR3 protein. The data hold hundreds of thousands of distinct CDR3 sequences, with about 30% observed a single time. The time point was: persistent/refractory GD, antithyroid drugs over 5 years with positive TRAb. PBMC-derived RNA was used for the TCR library. The sample consisted of peripheral blood mononuclear cells (PBMCs), taken when the disease was refractory, from a patient treated with antithyroid drugs. These receptors came from a female donor with Graves disease.

The gene calls are TRBV5-1 and TRBJ2-1; 8 bases agree with TRBD2. V gave up 5 bases and J gave up 6 bases; unmatched junction bases: 13. The CDR3 length is 16 residues. Germline CDR1 is SGHRS and CDR2 is YFSETQ. CDR3 protein: CASRGGPGGPTNEQFF. CDR3 in DNA: TGCGCCAGCAGGGGGGGCCCGGGAGGGCCGACCAATGAGCAGTTCTTC.

This rearrangement joins TRBV19 to TRBJ2-5; maybe TRBD2 (5 bases). V lost 3 bases to trimming and J lost 4 bases, with 9 bases between them. Per the germline V gene, CDR1 is LNHDA and CDR2 is SQIVND (reference sequence). The CDR3 is 13 residues long. The CDR3 sequence: CASSIVRAETQYF. As DNA, the CDR3 is TGTGCCAGTAGTATCGTGAGGGCAGAGACCCAGTACTTC.

The V gene is TRBV5-1, the J gene TRBJ1-1; TRBD1 agrees at 9 bases. The germline V gene has CDR1 SGHRS and CDR2 YFSETQ. This CDR3 comprises 14 residues. V trimming: 4 bases; J trimming: 4 bases; junction bases outside the gene matches: 5. DNA for the CDR3: TGCGCCAGCAGCCGACAGGGGGAAGGCACTGAAGCTTTCTTT. It translates to CASSRQGEGTEAFF.

This chain joins TRBV7-2 and TRBJ1-1; TRBD1 is a possible D gene (5 bases). From germline, CDR1 is SGHTA and CDR2 FQGNSA. V was shortened by 1 base and J by 1 base, with 16 bases between the two germline ends. CDR3 length: 17 residues. The CDR3 nucleotides are TGTGCCAGCAGCTTAGAGACCCGACCGACAGCGAACACTGAAGCTTTCTTT. As protein: CASSLETRPTANTEAFF.

The chain links TRBV20-1 to TRBJ2-5; D perhaps matches TRBD1 (6 bases). Trimming pared 8 bases from V and 5 bases from J, leaving 18 bases between. Germline CDR1 and CDR2: DFQATT and SNEGSKA (reference sequence). The CDR3 sequence is 13 residues long. The CDR3 nucleotides read TGCAGTTCCCAGGGGTCCTGGCCGGAGACCCAGTACTTC. This codes for CSSQGSWPETQYF.

The V gene is TRBV19, the J gene TRBJ1-1, with 7 bases identical to TRBD1. CDR3 length equals 15 residues. Trimming removed 10 bases from V and 4 bases from J; junction bases left unmatched: 15. CDR1 is LNHDA and CDR2 is SQIVND in the germline V gene (reference sequence). CDR3 loop: CAIRQGGVGATEAFF. The CDR3 DNA reads as TGTGCCATCCGACAGGGCGGTGTGGGGGCCACTGAAGCTTTCTTT.